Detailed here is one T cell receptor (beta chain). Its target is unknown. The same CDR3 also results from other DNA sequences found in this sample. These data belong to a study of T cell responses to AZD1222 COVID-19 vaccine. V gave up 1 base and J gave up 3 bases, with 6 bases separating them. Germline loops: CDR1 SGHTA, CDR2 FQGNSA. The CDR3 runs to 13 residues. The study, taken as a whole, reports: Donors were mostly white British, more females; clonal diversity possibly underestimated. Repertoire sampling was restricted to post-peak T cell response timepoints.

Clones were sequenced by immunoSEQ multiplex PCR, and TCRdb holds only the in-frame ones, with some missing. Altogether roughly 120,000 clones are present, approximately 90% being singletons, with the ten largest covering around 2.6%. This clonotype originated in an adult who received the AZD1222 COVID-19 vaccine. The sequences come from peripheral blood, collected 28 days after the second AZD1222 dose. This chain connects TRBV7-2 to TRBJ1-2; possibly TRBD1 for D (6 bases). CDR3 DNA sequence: TGTGCCAGCAGCTTAGACAGGGACTATGGCTACACCTTC. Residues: CASSLDRDYGYTF.